The T cell receptor beta chain described here comes from a study of T cells after yellow fever vaccination. Points from the study as a whole: Secondary responses were weaker yet peaked faster, day 5 versus 15. Bulk-population clonotypes that are abundant could appear as contaminants in FACS-sorted repertoires. There was a small share of clonotypes that showed up in both the CD4 and CD8 compartments.

With regard to this clonotype: What it binds is unknown.

5'RACE template switching produced TCR cDNA carrying a universal primer site and UMIs. TCRdb re-called the 5' RACE reads with MiXCR, one entry per CDR3 protein. The sample holds around 500,000 distinct CDR3 sequences; 21% are singletons and the top ten take roughly a sixth. Deletions cut 4 bases from V and 2 bases from J, with 14 bases between. The CDR3 is made up of 15 amino acids. Per the germline V gene, CDR1 is SQVTM and CDR2 is ANQGSEA. V is TRBV29-1 and J is TRBJ2-2; D perhaps matches TRBD2 (5 bases). Sequencing was performed on PBMCs, taken more than 20 days after the first yellow fever vaccination. The TCR comes from a man aged 18-30 years who received the YFV17D yellow fever vaccine. CDR3 residues: CSVVSLGRNTGELFF. DNA for the CDR3: TGCAGCGTTGTGTCTTTGGGGAGAAACACCGGGGAGCTGTTTTTT.